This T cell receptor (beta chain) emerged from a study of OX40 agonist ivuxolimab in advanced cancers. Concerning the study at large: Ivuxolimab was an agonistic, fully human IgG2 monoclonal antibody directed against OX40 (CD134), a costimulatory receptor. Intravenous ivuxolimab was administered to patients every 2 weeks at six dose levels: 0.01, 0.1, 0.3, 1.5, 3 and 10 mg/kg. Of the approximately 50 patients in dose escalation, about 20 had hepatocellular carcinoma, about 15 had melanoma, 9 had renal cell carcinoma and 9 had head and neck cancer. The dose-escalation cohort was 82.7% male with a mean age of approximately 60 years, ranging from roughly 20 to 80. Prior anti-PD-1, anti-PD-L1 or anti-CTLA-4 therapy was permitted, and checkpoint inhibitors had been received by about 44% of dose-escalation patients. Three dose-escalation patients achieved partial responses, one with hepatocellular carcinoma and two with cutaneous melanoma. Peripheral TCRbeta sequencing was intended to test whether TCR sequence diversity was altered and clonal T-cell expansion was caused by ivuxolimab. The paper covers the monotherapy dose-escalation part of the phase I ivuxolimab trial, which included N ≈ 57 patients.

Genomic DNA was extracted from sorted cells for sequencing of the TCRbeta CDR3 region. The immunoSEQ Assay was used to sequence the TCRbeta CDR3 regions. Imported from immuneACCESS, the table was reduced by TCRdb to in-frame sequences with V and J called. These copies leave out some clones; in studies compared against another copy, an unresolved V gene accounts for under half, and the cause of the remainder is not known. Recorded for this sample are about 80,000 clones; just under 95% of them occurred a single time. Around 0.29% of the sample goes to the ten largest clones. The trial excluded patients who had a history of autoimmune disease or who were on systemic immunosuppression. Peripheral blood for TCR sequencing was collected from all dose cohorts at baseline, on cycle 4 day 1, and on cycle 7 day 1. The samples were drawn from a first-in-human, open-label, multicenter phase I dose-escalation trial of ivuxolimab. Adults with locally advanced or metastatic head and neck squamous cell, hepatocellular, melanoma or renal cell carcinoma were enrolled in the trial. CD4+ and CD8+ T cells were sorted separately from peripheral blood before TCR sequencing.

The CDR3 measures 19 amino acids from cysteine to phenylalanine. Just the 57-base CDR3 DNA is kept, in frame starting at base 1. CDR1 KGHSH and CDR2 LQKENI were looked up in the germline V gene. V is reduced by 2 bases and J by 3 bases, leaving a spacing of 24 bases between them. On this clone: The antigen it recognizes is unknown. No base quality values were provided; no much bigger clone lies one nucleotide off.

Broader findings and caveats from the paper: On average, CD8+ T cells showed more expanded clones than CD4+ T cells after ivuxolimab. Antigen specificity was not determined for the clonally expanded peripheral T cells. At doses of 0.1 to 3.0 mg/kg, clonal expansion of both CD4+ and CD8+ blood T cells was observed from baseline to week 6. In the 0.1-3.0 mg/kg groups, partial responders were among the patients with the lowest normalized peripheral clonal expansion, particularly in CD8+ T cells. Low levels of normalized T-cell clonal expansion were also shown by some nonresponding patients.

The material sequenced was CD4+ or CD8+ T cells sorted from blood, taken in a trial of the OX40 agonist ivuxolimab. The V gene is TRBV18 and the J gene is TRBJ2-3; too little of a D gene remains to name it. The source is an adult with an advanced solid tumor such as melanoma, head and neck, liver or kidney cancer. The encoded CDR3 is CASSPIPIQAGSKTDTQYF. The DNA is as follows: TGTGCCAGCTCACCAATTCCCATCCAGGCAGGAAGCAAAACAGATACGCAGTATTTT.